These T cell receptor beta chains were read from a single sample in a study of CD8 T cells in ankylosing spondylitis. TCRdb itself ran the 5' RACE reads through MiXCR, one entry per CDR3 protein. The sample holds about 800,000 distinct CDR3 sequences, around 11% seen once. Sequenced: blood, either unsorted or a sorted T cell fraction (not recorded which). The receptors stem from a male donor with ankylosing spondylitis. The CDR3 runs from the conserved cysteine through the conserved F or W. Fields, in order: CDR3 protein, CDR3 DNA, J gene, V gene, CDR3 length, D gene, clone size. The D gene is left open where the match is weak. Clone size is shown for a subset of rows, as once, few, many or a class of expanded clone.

cdr3_aa: CASSAGGGPYEQYF; cdr3_nt: TGTGCCAGCAGCGCCGGGGGGGGGCCCTACGAGCAGTACTTC; j_call: TRBJ2-7; v_call: TRBV9; cdr3_length: 14; d_call: TRBD2; clone_size: few
cdr3_aa: CASRAGTGYIRAQHF; cdr3_nt: TGTGCCAGCAGGGCCGGGACAGGGTATATCAGGGCCCAGCATTTT; j_call: TRBJ1-5; v_call: TRBV27; cdr3_length: 15; d_call: TRBD1; clone_size: -
cdr3_aa: CASSQTSGVSYNEQFF; cdr3_nt: TGCGCCAGCAGCCAAACTAGCGGGGTGTCCTACAATGAGCAGTTCTTC; j_call: TRBJ2-1; v_call: TRBV5-1; cdr3_length: 16; d_call: TRBD2; clone_size: many
cdr3_aa: CASSLRGRTSIQYF; cdr3_nt: TGTGCCAGCAGCTTAAGGGGGCGCACAAGCATTCAGTACTTC; j_call: TRBJ2-4; v_call: TRBV7-9; cdr3_length: 14; d_call: TRBD1; clone_size: -
cdr3_aa: CASSQADSSATDTQYF; cdr3_nt: TGCGCCAGCAGCCAAGCGGACAGTAGCGCAACAGATACGCAGTATTTT; j_call: TRBJ2-3; v_call: TRBV4-1; cdr3_length: 16; d_call: -; clone_size: -
cdr3_aa: CASSRGTGEFGANVLTF; cdr3_nt: TGTGCCAGCAGCCGGGGGACAGGGGAGTTTGGGGCCAACGTCCTGACTTTC; j_call: TRBJ2-6; v_call: TRBV7-3; cdr3_length: 17; d_call: TRBD1; clone_size: -
cdr3_aa: CATSRDKGRGYEQYF; cdr3_nt: TGTGCCACCAGCAGAGATAAAGGCAGGGGCTACGAGCAGTACTTC; j_call: TRBJ2-7; v_call: TRBV15; cdr3_length: 15; d_call: -; clone_size: -
cdr3_aa: CAISAQTEAFF; cdr3_nt: TGTGCCATCAGTGCACAAACTGAAGCTTTCTTT; j_call: TRBJ1-1; v_call: TRBV10-3; cdr3_length: 11; d_call: -; clone_size: -
cdr3_aa: CASSATSGSYNEQFF; cdr3_nt: TGTGCCAGCAGCGCGACTAGCGGGAGTTACAATGAGCAGTTCTTC; j_call: TRBJ2-1; v_call: TRBV9; cdr3_length: 15; d_call: TRBD2; clone_size: many
cdr3_aa: CSALQGSTTDTQYF; cdr3_nt: TGCAGCGCCCTGCAGGGAAGCACCACAGATACGCAGTATTTT; j_call: TRBJ2-3; v_call: TRBV29-1; cdr3_length: 14; d_call: -; clone_size: many
cdr3_aa: CASSLGVRQATGQAFF; cdr3_nt: TGTGCCAGCAGCTTGGGTGTTAGACAGGCCACGGGACAAGCTTTCTTT; j_call: TRBJ1-1; v_call: TRBV5-5; cdr3_length: 16; d_call: -; clone_size: many
cdr3_aa: CASYGGGNRELFF; cdr3_nt: TGTGCCAGCTACGGGGGGGGAAACCGGGAGCTGTTTTTT; j_call: TRBJ2-2; v_call: TRBV12-3/TRBV12-4; cdr3_length: 13; d_call: TRBD2; clone_size: -
cdr3_aa: CASTRAGTSYEQYF; cdr3_nt: TGTGCCAGCACCAGGGCGGGGACTTCCTACGAGCAGTACTTC; j_call: TRBJ2-7; v_call: TRBV12-3/TRBV12-4; cdr3_length: 14; d_call: -; clone_size: -
cdr3_aa: CASRTPSGTQYF; cdr3_nt: TGTGCCAGCAGAACCCCCTCTGGGACGCAGTATTTT; j_call: TRBJ2-3; v_call: TRBV28; cdr3_length: 12; d_call: -; clone_size: -
cdr3_aa: CAISARGGSQETQYF; cdr3_nt: TGTGCCATCAGTGCTCGGGGTGGGAGTCAAGAGACCCAGTACTTC; j_call: TRBJ2-5; v_call: TRBV10-3; cdr3_length: 15; d_call: -; clone_size: -
cdr3_aa: CSAREYGVGYTF; cdr3_nt: TGCAGTGCTAGAGAGTACGGGGTTGGCTACACCTTC; j_call: TRBJ1-2; v_call: TRBV20-1; cdr3_length: 12; d_call: -; clone_size: few
cdr3_aa: CASSPQEWYGYTF; cdr3_nt: TGTGCCAGCAGCCCGCAGGAATGGTATGGCTACACCTTC; j_call: TRBJ1-2; v_call: TRBV7-2; cdr3_length: 13; d_call: -; clone_size: -
cdr3_aa: CSARDPGAGVNEQFF; cdr3_nt: TGCAGTGCTAGAGATCCTGGAGCGGGGGTCAATGAGCAGTTCTTC; j_call: TRBJ2-1; v_call: TRBV20-1; cdr3_length: 15; d_call: TRBD2; clone_size: many
cdr3_aa: CASSVVGTRSNEQFF; cdr3_nt: TGTGCCAGCAGCGTAGTAGGGACCCGAAGCAATGAGCAGTTCTTC; j_call: TRBJ2-1; v_call: TRBV9; cdr3_length: 15; d_call: -; clone_size: many
cdr3_aa: CASSLGLLSSYNEQFF; cdr3_nt: TGTGCCAGCAGTCTCGGCCTTTTGAGCTCCTACAATGAGCAGTTCTTC; j_call: TRBJ2-1; v_call: TRBV12-3/TRBV12-4; cdr3_length: 16; d_call: -; clone_size: few
cdr3_aa: CASSLNAGNEKLFF; cdr3_nt: TGTGCCAGCAGTTTAAACGCAGGGAATGAAAAACTGTTTTTT; j_call: TRBJ1-4; v_call: TRBV12-3/TRBV12-4; cdr3_length: 14; d_call: -; clone_size: many
cdr3_aa: CSAGLAGGPYNEQFF; cdr3_nt: TGCAGTGCTGGGCTAGCGGGGGGCCCCTACAATGAGCAGTTCTTC; j_call: TRBJ2-1; v_call: TRBV20-1; cdr3_length: 15; d_call: TRBD2; clone_size: -
cdr3_aa: CSASSPGQGYGYTF; cdr3_nt: TGCAGTGCTAGTTCTCCGGGACAGGGCTATGGCTACACCTTC; j_call: TRBJ1-2; v_call: TRBV20-1; cdr3_length: 14; d_call: TRBD1; clone_size: few
cdr3_aa: CASSRDWTANQPQHF; cdr3_nt: TGCGCCAGCAGCCGGGACTGGACAGCTAATCAGCCCCAGCATTTT; j_call: TRBJ1-5; v_call: TRBV5-1; cdr3_length: 15; d_call: -; clone_size: many
cdr3_aa: CASSGPTRHTDTQYF; cdr3_nt: TGTGCCAGCAGTGGTCCAACACGCCACACAGATACGCAGTATTTT; j_call: TRBJ2-3; v_call: TRBV5-5; cdr3_length: 15; d_call: -; clone_size: -
cdr3_aa: CASSLGQLAGGVETQYF; cdr3_nt: TGTGCCAGCAGTTTAGGACAACTAGCGGGAGGAGTGGAGACCCAGTACTTC; j_call: TRBJ2-5; v_call: TRBV12-3/TRBV12-4; cdr3_length: 17; d_call: TRBD2; clone_size: many
cdr3_aa: CSASFTLAGAPGEQYF; cdr3_nt: TGCAGTGCTAGCTTCACTCTAGCGGGGGCCCCGGGAGAGCAGTACTTC; j_call: TRBJ2-7; v_call: TRBV20-1; cdr3_length: 16; d_call: TRBD2; clone_size: -
cdr3_aa: CASSLGQGGTTDTQYF; cdr3_nt: TGCGCCAGCAGCTTGGGGCAGGGGGGAACCACAGATACGCAGTATTTT; j_call: TRBJ2-3; v_call: TRBV5-1; cdr3_length: 16; d_call: -; clone_size: -
cdr3_aa: CASSLEAANYGYTF; cdr3_nt: TGTGCCAGCAGTTTAGAGGCAGCTAACTATGGCTACACCTTC; j_call: TRBJ1-2; v_call: TRBV12-3/TRBV12-4; cdr3_length: 14; d_call: -; clone_size: many
cdr3_aa: CSVEGQGDQPQHF; cdr3_nt: TGCAGCGTTGAGGGACAGGGTGATCAGCCCCAGCATTTT; j_call: TRBJ1-5; v_call: TRBV29-1; cdr3_length: 13; d_call: TRBD1; clone_size: many
cdr3_aa: CSVELSGANVLTF; cdr3_nt: TGCAGCGTAGAGCTCTCTGGGGCCAACGTCCTGACTTTC; j_call: TRBJ2-6; v_call: TRBV29-1; cdr3_length: 13; d_call: -; clone_size: -
cdr3_aa: CASSQGQLGTGELFF; cdr3_nt: TGTGCCAGCAGCCAAGGGCAGCTTGGCACCGGGGAGCTGTTTTTT; j_call: TRBJ2-2; v_call: TRBV3-1; cdr3_length: 15; d_call: -; clone_size: -
cdr3_aa: CASRSWDNEQFF; cdr3_nt: TGTGCCAGCAGATCATGGGACAATGAGCAGTTCTTC; j_call: TRBJ2-1; v_call: TRBV7-2; cdr3_length: 12; d_call: -; clone_size: -
cdr3_aa: CASTNADGGFTGNTIYF; cdr3_nt: TGTGCCAGCACCAACGCGGACGGTGGATTTACTGGAAACACCATATATTTT; j_call: TRBJ1-3; v_call: TRBV2; cdr3_length: 17; d_call: -; clone_size: many
cdr3_aa: CASSRPSARITNTEAFF; cdr3_nt: TGTGCCAGCAGCCGCCCGAGCGCCCGGATAACGAACACTGAAGCTTTCTTT; j_call: TRBJ1-1; v_call: TRBV7-8; cdr3_length: 17; d_call: -; clone_size: -
cdr3_aa: CASSLGGLASYNEQFF; cdr3_nt: TGCGCCAGCAGCTTGGGTGGGCTAGCGTCGTACAATGAGCAGTTCTTC; j_call: TRBJ2-1; v_call: TRBV5-1; cdr3_length: 16; d_call: -; clone_size: few
cdr3_aa: CASSLTSGGFYEQYF; cdr3_nt: TGTGCCAGCAGCTTGACTAGCGGGGGTTTCTACGAGCAGTACTTC; j_call: TRBJ2-7; v_call: TRBV11-2; cdr3_length: 15; d_call: TRBD2; clone_size: -
cdr3_aa: CSAQTGAKDEQYF; cdr3_nt: TGCAGTGCTCAAACGGGGGCAAAGGACGAGCAGTACTTC; j_call: TRBJ2-7; v_call: TRBV20-1; cdr3_length: 13; d_call: -; clone_size: -
cdr3_aa: CASRGQGLTEAFF; cdr3_nt: TGTGCCAGCAGGGGACAGGGGCTAACTGAAGCTTTCTTT; j_call: TRBJ1-1; v_call: TRBV6-1; cdr3_length: 13; d_call: TRBD1; clone_size: few
cdr3_aa: CAIGDEGVTEAFF; cdr3_nt: TGTGCCATCGGGGACGAAGGGGTCACTGAAGCTTTCTTT; j_call: TRBJ1-1; v_call: TRBV10-3; cdr3_length: 13; d_call: -; clone_size: few
cdr3_aa: CASYRELNTEAFF; cdr3_nt: TGCGCCAGCTACAGGGAACTGAACACTGAAGCTTTCTTT; j_call: TRBJ1-1; v_call: TRBV5-1; cdr3_length: 13; d_call: -; clone_size: -
cdr3_aa: CASSWEVQGGARYF; cdr3_nt: TGTGCCAGCAGCTGGGAGGTGCAGGGTGGGGCTCGGTACTTC; j_call: TRBJ2-4; v_call: TRBV5-5; cdr3_length: 14; d_call: -; clone_size: -
cdr3_aa: CAIRGALSSYNEQFF; cdr3_nt: TGTGCCATCAGGGGGGCTTTAAGCTCCTACAATGAGCAGTTCTTC; j_call: TRBJ2-1; v_call: TRBV10-3; cdr3_length: 15; d_call: -; clone_size: -
cdr3_aa: CASRRAGTGTKNTEAFF; cdr3_nt: TGTGCCAGCAGACGAGCTGGGACCGGGACAAAGAACACTGAAGCTTTCTTT; j_call: TRBJ1-1; v_call: TRBV6-1; cdr3_length: 17; d_call: -; clone_size: -
cdr3_aa: CASSAGGAKANYGYTF; cdr3_nt: TGTGCCAGCAGCGCAGGGGGGGCGAAAGCTAACTATGGCTACACCTTC; j_call: TRBJ1-2; v_call: TRBV9; cdr3_length: 16; d_call: TRBD1; clone_size: few
cdr3_aa: CASSRVGDQYEQYF; cdr3_nt: TGTGCCAGCAGCCGGGTAGGGGATCAATACGAGCAGTACTTC; j_call: TRBJ2-7; v_call: TRBV3-1; cdr3_length: 14; d_call: -; clone_size: -
cdr3_aa: CASSLDVTSYEQYF; cdr3_nt: TGTGCCAGCAGTTTGGACGTTACCTCCTACGAGCAGTACTTC; j_call: TRBJ2-7; v_call: TRBV12-3/TRBV12-4; cdr3_length: 14; d_call: -; clone_size: -
cdr3_aa: CASSISPGRPQHF; cdr3_nt: TGTGCCAGCAGCATTTCACCGGGTCGACCCCAGCATTTT; j_call: TRBJ1-5; v_call: TRBV7-3; cdr3_length: 13; d_call: -; clone_size: many
cdr3_aa: CSASSTWENYNEQFF; cdr3_nt: TGCAGTGCGTCTTCTACATGGGAGAACTACAATGAGCAGTTCTTC; j_call: TRBJ2-1; v_call: TRBV20-1; cdr3_length: 15; d_call: -; clone_size: few
cdr3_aa: CASSVRAGRSPLHF; cdr3_nt: TGTGCCAGCAGCGTTCGGGCGGGACGGTCACCCCTCCACTTT; j_call: TRBJ1-6; v_call: TRBV9; cdr3_length: 14; d_call: -; clone_size: -